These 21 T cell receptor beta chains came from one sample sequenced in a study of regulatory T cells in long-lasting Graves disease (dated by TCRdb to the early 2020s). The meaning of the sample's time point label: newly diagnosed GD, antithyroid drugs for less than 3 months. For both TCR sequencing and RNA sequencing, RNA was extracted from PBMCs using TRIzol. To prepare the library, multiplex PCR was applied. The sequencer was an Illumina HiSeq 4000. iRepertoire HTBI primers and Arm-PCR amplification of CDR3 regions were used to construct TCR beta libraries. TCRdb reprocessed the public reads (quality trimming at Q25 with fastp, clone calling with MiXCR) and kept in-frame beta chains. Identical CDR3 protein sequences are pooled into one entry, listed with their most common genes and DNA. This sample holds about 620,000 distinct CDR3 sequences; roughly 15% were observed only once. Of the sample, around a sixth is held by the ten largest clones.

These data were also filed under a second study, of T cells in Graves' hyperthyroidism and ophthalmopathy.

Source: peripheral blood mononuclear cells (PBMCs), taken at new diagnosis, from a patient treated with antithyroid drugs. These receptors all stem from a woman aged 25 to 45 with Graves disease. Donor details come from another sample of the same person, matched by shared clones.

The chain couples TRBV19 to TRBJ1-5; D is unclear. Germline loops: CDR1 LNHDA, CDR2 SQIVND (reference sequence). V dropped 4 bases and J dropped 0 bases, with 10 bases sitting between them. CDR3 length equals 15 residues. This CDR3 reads CASSTGPSSNQPQHF. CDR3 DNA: TGTGCCAGTAGTACTGGACCGAGTAGCAATCAGCCCCAGCATTTT. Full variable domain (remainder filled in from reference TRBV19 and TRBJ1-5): DGGITQSPKYLFRKEGQNVTLSCEQNLNHDAMYWYRQDPGQGLRLIYYSQIVNDFQKGDIAEGYSVSREKKESFPLTVTSAQKNPTAFYLCASSTGPSSNQPQHFGDGTRLSIL.

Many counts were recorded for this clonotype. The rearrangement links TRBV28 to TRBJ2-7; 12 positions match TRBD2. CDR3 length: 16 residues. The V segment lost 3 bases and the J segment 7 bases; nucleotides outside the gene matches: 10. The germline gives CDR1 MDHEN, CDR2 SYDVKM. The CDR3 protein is CASSLSASGRAREQYF. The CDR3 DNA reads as TGTGCCAGCAGTTTGTCCGCTAGCGGGAGGGCACGGGAGCAGTACTTC.

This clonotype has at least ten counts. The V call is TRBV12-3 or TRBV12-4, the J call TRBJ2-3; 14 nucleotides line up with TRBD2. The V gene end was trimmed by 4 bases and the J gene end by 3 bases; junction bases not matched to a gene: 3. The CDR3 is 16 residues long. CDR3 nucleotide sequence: TGTGCCAGCAGTTCCCGGACTAGCGGGAGGACAGATACGCAGTATTTT. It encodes CASSSRTSGRTDTQYF.

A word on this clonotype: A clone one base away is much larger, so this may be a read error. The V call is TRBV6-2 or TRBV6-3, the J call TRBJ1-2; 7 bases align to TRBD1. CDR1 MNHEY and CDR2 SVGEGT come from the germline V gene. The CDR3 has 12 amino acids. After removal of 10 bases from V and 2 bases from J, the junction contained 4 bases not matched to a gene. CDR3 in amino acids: CANGQENYGYTF. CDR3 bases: TGTGCCAACGGACAGGAGAACTATGGCTACACCTTC.

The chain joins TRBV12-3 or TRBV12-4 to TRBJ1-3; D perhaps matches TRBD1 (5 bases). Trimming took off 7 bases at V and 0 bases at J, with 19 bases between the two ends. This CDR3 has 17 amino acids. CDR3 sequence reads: CASTSRTRPYSGNTIYF. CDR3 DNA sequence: TGTGCCAGCACCTCCCGGACACGGCCATACTCTGGAAACACCATATATTTT.

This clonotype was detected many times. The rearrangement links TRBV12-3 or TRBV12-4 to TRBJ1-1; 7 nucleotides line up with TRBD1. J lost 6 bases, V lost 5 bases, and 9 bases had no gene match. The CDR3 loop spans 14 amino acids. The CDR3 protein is CASSPGQTSSEAFF. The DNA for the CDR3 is TGTGCCAGCAGTCCGGGACAGACGTCTTCTGAAGCTTTCTTT.

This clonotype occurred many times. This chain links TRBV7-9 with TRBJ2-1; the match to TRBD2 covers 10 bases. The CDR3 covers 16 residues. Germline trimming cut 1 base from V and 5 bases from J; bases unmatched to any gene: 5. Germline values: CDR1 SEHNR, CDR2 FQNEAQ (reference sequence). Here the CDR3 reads CASSLEVLAGDNEQFF. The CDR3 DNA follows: TGTGCCAGCAGCTTAGAGGTCCTAGCGGGAGACAATGAGCAGTTCTTC.

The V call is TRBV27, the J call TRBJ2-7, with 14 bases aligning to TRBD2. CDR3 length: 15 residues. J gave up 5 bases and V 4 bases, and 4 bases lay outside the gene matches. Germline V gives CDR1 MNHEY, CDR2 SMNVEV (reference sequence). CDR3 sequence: CASSSGLAGGNEQYF. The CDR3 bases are TGTGCCAGCAGTTCAGGACTAGCGGGAGGTAACGAGCAGTACTTC.

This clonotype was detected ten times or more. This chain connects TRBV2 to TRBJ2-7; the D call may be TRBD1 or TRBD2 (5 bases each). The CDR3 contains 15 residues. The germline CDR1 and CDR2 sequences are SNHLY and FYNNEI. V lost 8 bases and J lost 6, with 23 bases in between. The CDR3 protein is CASHSFTTAGAEQYF. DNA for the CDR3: TGTGCCAGCCATTCTTTTACGACAGCCGGGGCCGAGCAGTACTTC.

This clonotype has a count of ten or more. The CDR3 DNA reads TGCAGTGCTAGGGGGGGGTGGGGAGGCACAGATACGCAGTATTTT. Encoded protein: CSARGGWGGTDTQYF. The rearrangement uses TRBV20-1 and TRBJ2-3; 7 nucleotides match TRBD2. Germline trimming cut 3 bases from V and 1 base from J; bases unmatched to any gene: 7. The CDR3 runs to 15 residues. Germline CDR1 reads DFQATT; CDR2 reads SNEGSKA (reference sequence).

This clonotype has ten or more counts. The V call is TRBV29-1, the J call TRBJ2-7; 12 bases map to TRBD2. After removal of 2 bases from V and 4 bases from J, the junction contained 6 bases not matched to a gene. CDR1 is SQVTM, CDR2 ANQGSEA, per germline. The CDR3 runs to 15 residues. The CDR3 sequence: CSVESATSGSYEQYF. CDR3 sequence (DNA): TGCAGCGTTGAATCTGCGACTAGCGGGAGTTACGAGCAGTACTTC.

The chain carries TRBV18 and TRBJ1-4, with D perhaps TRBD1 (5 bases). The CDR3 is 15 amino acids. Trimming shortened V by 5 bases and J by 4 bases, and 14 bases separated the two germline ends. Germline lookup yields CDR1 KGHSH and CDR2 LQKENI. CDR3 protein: CASSSQTDHNEKLFF. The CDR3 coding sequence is TGTGCCAGCTCATCCCAGACAGACCATAATGAAAAACTGTTTTTT.

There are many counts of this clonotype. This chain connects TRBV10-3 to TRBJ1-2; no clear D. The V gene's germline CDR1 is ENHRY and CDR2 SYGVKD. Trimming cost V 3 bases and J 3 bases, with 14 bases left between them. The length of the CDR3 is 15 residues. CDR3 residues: CAISEPQSFDYGYTF. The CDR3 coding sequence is TGTGCCATCAGTGAACCGCAGTCCTTTGACTATGGCTACACCTTC.

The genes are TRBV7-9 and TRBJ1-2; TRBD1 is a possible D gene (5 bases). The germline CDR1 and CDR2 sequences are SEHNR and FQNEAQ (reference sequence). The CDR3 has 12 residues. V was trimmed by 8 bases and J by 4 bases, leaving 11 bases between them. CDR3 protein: CASGGVTYGYTF. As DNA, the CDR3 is TGTGCCAGCGGGGGGGTTACCTATGGCTACACCTTC. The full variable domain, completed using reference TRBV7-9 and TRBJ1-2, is DTGVSQNPRHKITKRGQNVTFRCDPISEHNRLYWYRQTLGQGPEFLTYFQNEAQLEKSRLLSDRFSAERPKGSFSTLEIQRTEQGDSAMYLCASGGVTYGYTFGSGTRLTVV.

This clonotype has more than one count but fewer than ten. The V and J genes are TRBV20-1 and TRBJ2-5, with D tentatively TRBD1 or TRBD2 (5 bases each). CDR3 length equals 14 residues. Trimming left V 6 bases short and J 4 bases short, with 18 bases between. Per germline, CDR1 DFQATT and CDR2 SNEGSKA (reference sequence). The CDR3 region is CSAHLGTRGETQYF. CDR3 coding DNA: TGCAGTGCCCACCTCGGGACCCGTGGAGAGACCCAGTACTTC.

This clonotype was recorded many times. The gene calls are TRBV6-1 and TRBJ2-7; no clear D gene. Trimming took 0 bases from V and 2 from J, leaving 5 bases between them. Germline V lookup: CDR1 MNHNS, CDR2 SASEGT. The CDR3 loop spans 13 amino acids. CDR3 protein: CASSEARTYEQYF. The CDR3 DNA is TGTGCCAGCAGTGAAGCGCGGACCTACGAGCAGTACTTC.

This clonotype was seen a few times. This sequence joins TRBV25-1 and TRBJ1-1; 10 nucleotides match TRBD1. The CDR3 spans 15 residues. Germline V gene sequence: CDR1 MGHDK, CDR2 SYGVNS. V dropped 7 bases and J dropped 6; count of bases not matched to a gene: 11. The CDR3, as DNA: TGTGCCAGCACCCACCGGGGACAGGGGAGGGCTGAAGCTTTCTTT. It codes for CASTHRGQGRAEAFF.

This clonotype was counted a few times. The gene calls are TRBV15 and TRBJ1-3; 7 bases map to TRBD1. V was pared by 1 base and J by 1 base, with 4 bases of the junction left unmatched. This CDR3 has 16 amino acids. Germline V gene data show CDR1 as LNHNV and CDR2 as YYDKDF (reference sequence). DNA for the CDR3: TGTGCCACCAGCAGAGCTCCGGACAGGTCTGGAAACACCATATATTTT. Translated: CATSRAPDRSGNTIYF. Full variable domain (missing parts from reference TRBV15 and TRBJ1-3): DAMVIQNPRYQVTQFGKPVTLSCSQTLNHNVMYWYQQKSSQAPKLLFHYYDKDFNNEADTPDNFQSRRPNTSFCFLDIRSPGLGDTAMYLCATSRAPDRSGNTIYFGEGSWLTVV.

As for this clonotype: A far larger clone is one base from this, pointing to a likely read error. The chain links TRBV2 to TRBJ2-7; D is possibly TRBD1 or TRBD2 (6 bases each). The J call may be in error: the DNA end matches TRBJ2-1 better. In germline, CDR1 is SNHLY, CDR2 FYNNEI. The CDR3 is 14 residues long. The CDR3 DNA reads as TGTGCCAACGGAGATCTAGACGGAGGGGGAGAGCAGTTCTTC. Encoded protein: CANGDLDGGGEQFF.

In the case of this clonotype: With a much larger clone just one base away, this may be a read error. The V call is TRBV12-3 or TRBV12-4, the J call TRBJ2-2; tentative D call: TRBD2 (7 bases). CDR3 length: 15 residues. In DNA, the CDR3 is TGTGCCGGCAGTTTGGGAGGGGGGGTCACCGGGGAGCTGTTTTTT. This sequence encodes CAGSLGGGVTGELFF.

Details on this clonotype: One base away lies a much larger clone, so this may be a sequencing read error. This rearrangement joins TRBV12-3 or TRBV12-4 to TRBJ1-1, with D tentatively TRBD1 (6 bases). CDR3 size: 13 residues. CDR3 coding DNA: TGTGCCAGCAGTTCTCGGGGGCTCACTGAAGCTTCCTTT. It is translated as CASSSRGLTEASF.